Following are 22 T cell receptor beta chains from one sample sequenced in a study of T-cell memory formation after mild COVID-19. TCRdb reprocessed the 5' RACE reads with MiXCR, giving one entry per CDR3 protein. The sample holds roughly 170,000 distinct CDR3 sequences, approximately 17% seen once. The sequenced sample consisted of PBMCs or a T cell subset sorted from them (not recorded which). These receptors all come from a man aged 18 to 29 who had mild COVID-19 (a few samples of this study predate the infection). Cell type and time point are not known.

In this sample, this clonotype turned up a few times. CDR3 protein: CASTAERLGPLHF. CDR3 DNA: TGCGCCAGCACAGCTGAACGGCTGGGACCCCTCCACTTT. The V gene is TRBV5-1, the J gene TRBJ1-6; D is ambiguous. Germline CDR1 and CDR2: SGHRS and YFSETQ. The length of the CDR3 is 13 residues. The V end lost 6 bases, the J end lost 12 bases, and 16 bases lay between the germline ends.

CDR3 protein: CASSVAGTPGNTIYF. CDR3 coding DNA: TGTGCCAGCAGCGTAGCCGGGACGCCTGGAAACACCATATATTTT. The rearrangement joins TRBV9 to TRBJ1-3, with D perhaps matching TRBD1 (5 bases). Trimming took 0 bases from V and 2 from J, leaving 9 bases between them. The CDR3 length is 15 residues. Germline CDR1 reads SGDLS; CDR2 reads YYNGEE.

The chain joins TRBV28 to TRBJ2-5; no definite D call. CDR1 and CDR2 (germline): MDHEN, SYDVKM. Trimming removed 2 bases from V and 0 bases from J, with 4 bases in between. The CDR3 loop spans 13 amino acids. CDR3 protein: CASSLDNQETQYF. The DNA for the CDR3 is TGTGCCAGCAGTTTAGACAACCAAGAGACCCAGTACTTC.

Only a few counts were recorded for this clonotype. The chain links TRBV24-1 to TRBJ1-1; tentatively, D is TRBD1 (6 bases). The CDR3 is made up of 12 amino acids. The V gene's germline CDR1 is KGHDR and CDR2 SFDVKD. Trimming stripped 5 bases from V and 8 bases from J, with 11 bases between. The DNA for the CDR3 is TGTGCCACCAGTGGTAGAACAGGGGAAGCTTTCTTT. Its translation: CATSGRTGEAFF.

The chain has TRBV7-2 and TRBJ1-5, with a tentative D call TRBD1 (5 bases). This CDR3 region has 14 residues. V was shortened by 6 bases and J by 3 bases, with 12 bases between the two germline ends. Germline CDR1 reads SGHTA; CDR2 reads FQGNSA. CDR3 in DNA: TGTGCCAGCAGTAGCAGGGTCCACAATCAGCCCCAGCATTTT. The encoded protein is CASSSRVHNQPQHF.

Comment on this clonotype: A much larger clone lies one base from this, so it may be a read error. V and J are TRBV7-9 and TRBJ2-3; D unresolved. Per the germline V gene, CDR1 is SEHNR and CDR2 is FQNEAQ (reference sequence). Trimming pared 4 bases from V and 4 bases from J, leaving 3 bases between. This CDR3 has 11 residues. This chain's CDR3 is CASSSPDTQYF. The CDR3 coding sequence is TGTGCCAGCAGCTCCCCAGATACGCAGTATTTT.

J is TRBJ2-3 and V is TRBV7-2; either TRBD1 or TRBD2 may fit D (6 bases each). CDR1 SGHTA and CDR2 FQGNSA come from the germline V gene. The CDR3 has 14 residues. Trimming cost V 7 bases and J 4 bases, with 15 bases left between them. The CDR3 bases are TGTGCCAGCACCCGGGGGCGGATAGCAGATACGCAGTATTTT. It codes for CASTRGRIADTQYF.

The sample holds many counts of this clonotype. This chain links TRBV12-3 or TRBV12-4 with TRBJ2-1; D gene ambiguous. CDR3 size: 12 residues. With 6 bases removed from V and 7 bases from J, the gap between germline ends came to 10 bases. The CDR3 reads CASSRVGNEQFF. The CDR3 DNA reads as TGTGCCAGCAGCCGAGTAGGGAATGAGCAGTTCTTC.

This rearrangement joins TRBV7-8 to TRBJ2-3, with a possible D match to TRBD2 (6 bases). CDR1 is SGHVS and CDR2 is FQNEAQ in the germline V gene. Between the trimmed V and J ends, which lost 7 bases and 5 bases, there was a span of 25 bases. CDR3 length equals 17 residues. DNA for the CDR3: TGTGCCAGCAACCCCCGTGCCCCCCGGCGGGGTATAGATACGCAGTATTTT. Translating it yields CASNPRAPRRGIDTQYF.

This clonotype came up a few times. The chain carries TRBV4-3 and TRBJ1-1; D unresolved. Germline V gives CDR1 LGHNA, CDR2 YSLEER. The V end lost 1 base, the J end lost 4 bases, and 10 bases lay between the germline ends. This CDR3 contains 14 residues. The DNA of the CDR3 is TGCGCCAGCAGCCAAGGCCCGTGGGGCACTGAAGCTTTCTTT. As protein: CASSQGPWGTEAFF.

This clonotype has at least ten counts. The chain has TRBV6-5 and TRBJ2-1; 8 bases map to TRBD1. Trimming removed 0 bases from V and 6 bases from J; junction bases left unmatched: 4. The CDR3 consists of 15 residues. Germline loops: CDR1 MNHEY, CDR2 SVGAGI. In DNA, the CDR3 is TGTGCCAGCAGTTACTCGACAGGGGTGGGCAATGAGCAGTTCTTC. It translates to CASSYSTGVGNEQFF.

The chain joins TRBV4-2 to TRBJ2-4; D uncertain. The V and J ends lost 0 bases and 5 bases respectively, with 11 bases between them. The CDR3 sequence is 15 residues long. Per germline, CDR1 LGHNA and CDR2 YNFKEQ. The chain's CDR3 is CASSQDRARENIQYF. CDR3 sequence (DNA): TGTGCCAGCAGCCAAGATCGGGCCCGGGAAAACATTCAGTACTTC.

The chain links TRBV7-9 to TRBJ2-7; perhaps TRBD1 as D (5 bases). Germline values: CDR1 SEHNR, CDR2 FQNEAQ (reference sequence). The CDR3 spans 12 residues. V lost 5 bases, J lost 5 bases, and 10 bases lay in between. The CDR3 here is CASSRTTHEQYF. CDR3 nucleotides: TGTGCCAGCAGCCGGACAACCCACGAGCAGTACTTC. Filled out from reference TRBV7-9 and TRBJ2-7, the complete variable domain reads DTGVSQNPRHKITKRGQNVTFRCDPISEHNRLYWYRQTLGQGPEFLTYFQNEAQLEKSRLLSDRFSAERPKGSFSTLEIQRTEQGDSAMYLCASSRTTHEQYFGPGTRLTVT.

The gene calls are TRBV7-6 and TRBJ2-3, with TRBD2 matching 10 bases. The CDR3 is 18 residues long. Germline values: CDR1 SGHVS, CDR2 FNYEAQ. The trim removed 5 bases at V and 5 bases at J, leaving 16 bases unmatched. The CDR3 reads CASSHQAGGYSSGDTQYF. In nucleotides, the CDR3 is TGTGCCAGCAGCCACCAAGCGGGGGGGTACTCCTCAGGAGATACGCAGTATTTT. The full variable domain, in which reference TRBV7-6 and TRBJ2-3 provide the parts outside the CDR3, is GAGVSQSPRYKVTKRGQDVALRCDPISGHVSLYWYRQALGQGPEFLTYFNYEAQQDKSGLPNDRFSAERPEGSISTLTIQRTEQRDSAMYRCASSHQAGGYSSGDTQYFGPGTRLTVL.

This clonotype was found a few times. J is TRBJ2-2 and V is TRBV6-5, with D maybe TRBD2 (6 bases). Germline-derived CDR1 and CDR2 are MNHEY and SVGAGI. V dropped 6 bases and J dropped 8 bases, with 13 bases sitting between them. This CDR3 is built from 13 residues. The CDR3 is CASRDLGGGELFF. The DNA for the CDR3 is TGTGCCAGCAGGGACCTCGGGGGAGGGGAGCTGTTTTTT.

This clonotype was counted at least ten times. The V and J genes are TRBV20-1 and TRBJ1-1; unclear D gene. Germline V gene lookup returns CDR1 DFQATT and CDR2 SNEGSKA (reference sequence). This CDR3 has 12 residues. Trimming took off 0 bases at V and 5 bases at J, with 7 bases between the two ends. CDR3 residues: CSAREGWTEAFF. The CDR3 region has the DNA TGCAGTGCTAGAGAAGGGTGGACTGAAGCTTTCTTT.

V usage is TRBV6-5 and J usage is TRBJ2-7; 11 positions agree with TRBD2. J gave up 0 bases and V 0 bases, and 4 bases lay outside the gene matches. Per germline, CDR1 MNHEY and CDR2 SVGAGI. The CDR3 is 17 residues long. CDR3 nucleotide sequence: TGTGCCAGCAGTTACTCAGGACTAGCGGGTAGCTCCTACGAGCAGTACTTC. Translation: CASSYSGLAGSSYEQYF.

The rearrangement links TRBV7-2 to TRBJ1-5, with D hard to call. Germline-derived CDR1 and CDR2 are SGHTA and FQGNSA. The CDR3 sequence is 16 residues long. With 8 bases removed from V and 1 base from J, the gap between germline ends came to 18 bases. The CDR3 reads CASEPNVAGSNQPQHF. CDR3 coding DNA: TGTGCCAGCGAACCCAACGTGGCCGGGAGCAATCAGCCCCAGCATTTT.

This clonotype was picked up many times. The chain couples TRBV5-1 to TRBJ1-4; D might be TRBD1 (5 bases). Germline V gives CDR1 SGHRS, CDR2 YFSETQ. V was trimmed by 0 bases and J by 12 bases, leaving 15 bases between them. There are 14 residues in the CDR3. In DNA, the CDR3 is TGCGCCAGCAGCTTGGCAATGTATGGGGGAGAACTGTTTTTT. Its protein product is CASSLAMYGGELFF.

This clonotype was detected a few times. J is TRBJ2-5 and V is TRBV20-1, with D hard to call. The CDR3 consists of 13 residues. Germline V gives CDR1 DFQATT, CDR2 SNEGSKA (reference sequence). Between the trimmed V and J ends, which lost 1 base and 4 bases, there was a span of 10 bases. The CDR3 loop reads CSARALARETQYF. The CDR3 DNA sequence: TGCAGTGCTAGAGCCTTAGCAAGAGAGACCCAGTACTTC.

V gene TRBV7-2 combines with J gene TRBJ1-3; TRBD1 matches at 10 bases. After removal of 4 bases from V and 0 bases from J, the junction contained 3 bases not matched to a gene. The CDR3 is 16 amino acids. Germline V gene data show CDR1 as SGHTA and CDR2 as FQGNSA. In DNA, the CDR3 is TGTGCCAGCAGCTCCAGGACAGGGGGCTCTGGAAACACCATATATTTT. It specifies CASSSRTGGSGNTIYF.

The genes are TRBV4-3 and TRBJ2-3; no definite D call. The length of the CDR3 is 14 residues. CDR1 is LGHNA, CDR2 YSLEER, per germline. Trimming took off 1 base at V and 2 bases at J, with 7 bases between the two ends. The CDR3 reads CASSQGRYTDTQYF. The CDR3 nucleotides read TGCGCCAGCAGCCAAGGGCGCTACACAGATACGCAGTATTTT.